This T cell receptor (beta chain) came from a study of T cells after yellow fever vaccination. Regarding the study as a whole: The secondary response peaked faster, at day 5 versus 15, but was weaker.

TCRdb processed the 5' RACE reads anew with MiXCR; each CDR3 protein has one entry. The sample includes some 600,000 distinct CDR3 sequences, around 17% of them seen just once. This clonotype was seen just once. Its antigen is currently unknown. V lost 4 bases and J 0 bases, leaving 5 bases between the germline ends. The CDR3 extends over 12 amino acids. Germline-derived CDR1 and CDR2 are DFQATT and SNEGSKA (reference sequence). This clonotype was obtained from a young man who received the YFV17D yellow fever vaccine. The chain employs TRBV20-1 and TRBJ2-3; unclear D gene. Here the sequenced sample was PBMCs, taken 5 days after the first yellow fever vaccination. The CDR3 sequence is CSATWSTDTQYF. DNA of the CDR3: TGCAGTGCTACTTGGAGCACAGATACGCAGTATTTT.